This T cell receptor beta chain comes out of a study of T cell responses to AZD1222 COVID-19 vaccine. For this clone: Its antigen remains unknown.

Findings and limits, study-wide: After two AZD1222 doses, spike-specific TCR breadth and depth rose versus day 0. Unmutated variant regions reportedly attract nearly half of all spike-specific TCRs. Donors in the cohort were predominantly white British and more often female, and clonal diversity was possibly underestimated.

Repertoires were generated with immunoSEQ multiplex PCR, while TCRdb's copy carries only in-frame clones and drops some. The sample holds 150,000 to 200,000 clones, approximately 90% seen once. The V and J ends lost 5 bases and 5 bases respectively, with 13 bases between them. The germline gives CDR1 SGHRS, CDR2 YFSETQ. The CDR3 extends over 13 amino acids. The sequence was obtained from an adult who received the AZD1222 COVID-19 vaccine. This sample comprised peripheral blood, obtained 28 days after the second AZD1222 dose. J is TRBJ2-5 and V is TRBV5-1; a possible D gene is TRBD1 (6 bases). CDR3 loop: CASSFDRTETQYF. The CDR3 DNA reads TGCGCCAGCAGTTTTGACAGGACTGAGACCCAGTACTTC. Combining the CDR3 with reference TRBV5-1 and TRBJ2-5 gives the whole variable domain KAGVTQTPRYLIKTRGQQVTLSCSPISGHRSVSWYQQTPGQGLQFLFEYFSETQRNKGNFPGRFSGRQFSNSRSEMNVSTLELGDSALYLCASSFDRTETQYFGPGTRLLVL.